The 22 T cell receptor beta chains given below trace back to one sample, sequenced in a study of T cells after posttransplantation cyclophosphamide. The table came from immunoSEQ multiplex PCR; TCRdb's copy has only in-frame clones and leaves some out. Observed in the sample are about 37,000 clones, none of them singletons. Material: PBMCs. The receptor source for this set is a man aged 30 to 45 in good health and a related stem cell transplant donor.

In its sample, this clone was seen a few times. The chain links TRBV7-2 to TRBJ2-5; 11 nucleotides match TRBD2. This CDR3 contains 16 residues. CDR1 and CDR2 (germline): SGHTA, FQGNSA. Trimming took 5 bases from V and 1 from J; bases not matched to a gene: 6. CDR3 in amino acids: CASSVSGGAAQETQYF. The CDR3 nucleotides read TGTGCCAGCAGCGTTAGCGGGGGGGCAGCCCAAGAGACCCAGTACTTC.

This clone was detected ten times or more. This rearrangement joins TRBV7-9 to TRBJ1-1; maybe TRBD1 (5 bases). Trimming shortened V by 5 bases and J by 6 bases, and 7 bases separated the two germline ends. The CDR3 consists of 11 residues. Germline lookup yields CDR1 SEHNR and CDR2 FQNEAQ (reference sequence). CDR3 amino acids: CASSRGAEAFF. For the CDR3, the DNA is TGTGCCAGCAGCAGAGGGGCTGAAGCTTTCTTT.

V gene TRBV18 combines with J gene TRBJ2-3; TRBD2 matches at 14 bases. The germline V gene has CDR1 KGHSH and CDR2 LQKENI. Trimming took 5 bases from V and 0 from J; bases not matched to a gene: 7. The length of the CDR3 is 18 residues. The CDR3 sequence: CASSSMTSGGASTDTQYF. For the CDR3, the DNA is TGTGCCAGCTCATCTATGACTAGCGGGGGGGCTAGCACAGATACGCAGTATTTT.

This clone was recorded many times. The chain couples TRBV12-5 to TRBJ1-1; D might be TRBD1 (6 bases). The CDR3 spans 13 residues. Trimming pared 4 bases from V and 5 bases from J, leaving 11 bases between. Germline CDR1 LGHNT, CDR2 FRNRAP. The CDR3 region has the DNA TGTGCTAGTGGTTACAGGGCCGCGACTGAAGCTTTCTTT. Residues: CASGYRAATEAFF.

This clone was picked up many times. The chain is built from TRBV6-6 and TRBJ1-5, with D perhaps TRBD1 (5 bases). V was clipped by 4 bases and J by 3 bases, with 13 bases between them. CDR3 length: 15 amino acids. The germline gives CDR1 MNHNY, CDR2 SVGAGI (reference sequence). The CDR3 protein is CASSWGLVDNQPQHF. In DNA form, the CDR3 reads TGTGCCAGCAGTTGGGGACTGGTAGACAATCAGCCCCAGCATTTT.

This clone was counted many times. CDR3 nucleotides: TGTGCCAGCAGTTACTCGTCCTTCCCGAACACTGAAGCTTTCTTT. Residues: CASSYSSFPNTEAFF. J is TRBJ1-1 and V is TRBV6-5; D is undetermined. The CDR3 has 15 residues. Trimming took off 0 bases at V and 1 base at J, with 9 bases between the two ends. The germline gives CDR1 MNHEY, CDR2 SVGAGI.

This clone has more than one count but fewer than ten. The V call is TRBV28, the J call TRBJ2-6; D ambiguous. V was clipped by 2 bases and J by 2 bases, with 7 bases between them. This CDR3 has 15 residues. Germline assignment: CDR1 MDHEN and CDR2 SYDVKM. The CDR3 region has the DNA TGTGCCAGCAGTTTAAAGGTTGCTGGGGCCAACGTCCTGACTTTC. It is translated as CASSLKVAGANVLTF. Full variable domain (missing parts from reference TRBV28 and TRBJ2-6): DVKVTQSSRYLVKRTGEKVFLECVQDMDHENMFWYRQDPGLGLRLIYFSYDVKMKEKGDIPEGYSVSREKKERFSLILESASTNQTSMYLCASSLKVAGANVLTFGAGSRLTVL.

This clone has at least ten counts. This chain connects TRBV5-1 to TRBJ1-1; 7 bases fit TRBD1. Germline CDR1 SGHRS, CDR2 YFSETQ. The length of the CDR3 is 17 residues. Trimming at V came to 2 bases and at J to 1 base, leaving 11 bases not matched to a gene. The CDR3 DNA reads TGCGCCAGCAGCTTCCCACGGGACAGTCATTCGAACACTGAAGCTTTCTTT. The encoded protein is CASSFPRDSHSNTEAFF. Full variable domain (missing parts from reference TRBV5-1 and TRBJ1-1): KAGVTQTPRYLIKTRGQQVTLSCSPISGHRSVSWYQQTPGQGLQFLFEYFSETQRNKGNFPGRFSGRQFSNSRSEMNVSTLELGDSALYLCASSFPRDSHSNTEAFFGQGTRLTVV.

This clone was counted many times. The CDR3 DNA sequence: TGTGCCAGCAGCTTGACCGGGACAGGGGGTTCACCCCTCCACTTT. Its translation: CASSLTGTGGSPLHF. The chain recombines TRBV5-6 with TRBJ1-6, with TRBD1 identical over 11 bases. CDR1 SGHDT and CDR2 YYEEEE come from the germline V gene. CDR3 length equals 15 residues. The J segment lost 9 bases and the V segment lost 1 base, leaving 3 bases of the junction unmatched. The full variable domain, with the rest looked up from reference TRBV5-6 and TRBJ1-6, is DAGVTQSPTHLIKTRGQQVTLRCSPKSGHDTVSWYQQALGQGPQFIFQYYEEEERQRGNFPDRFSGHQFPNYSSELNVNALLLGDSALYLCASSLTGTGGSPLHFGNGTRLTVT.

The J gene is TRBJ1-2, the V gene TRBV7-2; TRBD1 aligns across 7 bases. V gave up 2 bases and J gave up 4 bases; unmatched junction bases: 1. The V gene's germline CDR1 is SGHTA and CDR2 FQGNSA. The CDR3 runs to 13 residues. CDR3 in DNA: TGTGCCAGCAGCTTACGGGACAGCTATGGCTACACCTTC. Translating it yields CASSLRDSYGYTF.

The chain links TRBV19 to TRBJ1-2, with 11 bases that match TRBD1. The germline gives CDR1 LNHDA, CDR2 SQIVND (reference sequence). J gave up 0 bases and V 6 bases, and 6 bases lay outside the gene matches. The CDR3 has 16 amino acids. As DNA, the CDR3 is TGTGCCAGTAGACCGGACAGGGGGCGAGCTAACTATGGCTACACCTTC. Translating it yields CASRPDRGRANYGYTF.

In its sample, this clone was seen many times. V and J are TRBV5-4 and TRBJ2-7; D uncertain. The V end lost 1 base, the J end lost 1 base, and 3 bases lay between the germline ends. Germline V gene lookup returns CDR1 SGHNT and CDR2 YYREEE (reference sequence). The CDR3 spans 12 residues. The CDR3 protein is CASSLPSYEQYF. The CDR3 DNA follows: TGTGCCAGCAGCTTGCCTTCCTACGAGCAGTACTTC. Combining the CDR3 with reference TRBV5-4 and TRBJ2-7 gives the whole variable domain ETGVTQSPTHLIKTRGQQVTLRCSSQSGHNTVSWYQQALGQGPQFIFQYYREEENGRGNFPPRFSGLQFPNYSSELNVNALELDDSALYLCASSLPSYEQYFGPGTRLTVT.

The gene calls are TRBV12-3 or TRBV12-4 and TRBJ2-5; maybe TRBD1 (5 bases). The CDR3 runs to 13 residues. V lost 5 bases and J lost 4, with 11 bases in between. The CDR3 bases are TGTGCCAGCAGTAAAGGGGCATCAGAGACCCAGTACTTC. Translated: CASSKGASETQYF.

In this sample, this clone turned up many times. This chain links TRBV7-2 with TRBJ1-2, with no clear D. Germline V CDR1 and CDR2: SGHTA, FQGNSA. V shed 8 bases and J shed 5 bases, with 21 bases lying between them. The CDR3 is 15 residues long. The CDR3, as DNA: TGTGCCAGCTCACCTCCAGGCAGGAGAGAGTATGGCTACACCTTC. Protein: CASSPPGRREYGYTF.

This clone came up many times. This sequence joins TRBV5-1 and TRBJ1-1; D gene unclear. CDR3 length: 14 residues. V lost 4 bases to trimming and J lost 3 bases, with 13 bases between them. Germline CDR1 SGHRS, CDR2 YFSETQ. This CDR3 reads CASSLPAADTEAFF. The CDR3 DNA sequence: TGCGCCAGCAGCCTGCCGGCCGCGGACACTGAAGCTTTCTTT.

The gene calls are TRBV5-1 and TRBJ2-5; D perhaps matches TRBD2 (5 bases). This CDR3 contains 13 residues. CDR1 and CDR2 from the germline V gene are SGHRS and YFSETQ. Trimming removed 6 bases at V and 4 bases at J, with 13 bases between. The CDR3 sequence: CASTPRGPETQYF. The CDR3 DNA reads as TGCGCCAGCACCCCCCGGGGTCCAGAGACCCAGTACTTC.

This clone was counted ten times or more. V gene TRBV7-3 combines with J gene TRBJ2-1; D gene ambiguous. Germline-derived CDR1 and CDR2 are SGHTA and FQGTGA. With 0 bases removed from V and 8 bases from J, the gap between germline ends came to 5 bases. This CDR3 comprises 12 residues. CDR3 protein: CASSLTNYEQFF. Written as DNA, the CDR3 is TGTGCCAGCAGCTTAACTAACTATGAGCAGTTCTTC.

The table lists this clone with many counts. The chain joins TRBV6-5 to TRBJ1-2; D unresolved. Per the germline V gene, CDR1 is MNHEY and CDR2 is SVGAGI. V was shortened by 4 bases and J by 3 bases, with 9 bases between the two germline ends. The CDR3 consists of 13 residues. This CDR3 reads CASSFSGDYGYTF. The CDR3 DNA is TGTGCCAGCAGTTTCTCAGGTGACTATGGCTACACCTTC.

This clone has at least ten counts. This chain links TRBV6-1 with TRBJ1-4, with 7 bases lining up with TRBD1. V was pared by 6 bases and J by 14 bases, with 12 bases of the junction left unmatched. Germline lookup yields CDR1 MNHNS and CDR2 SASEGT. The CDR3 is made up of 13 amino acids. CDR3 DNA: TGTGCCAGCAGCTCAGGGGGTTATTTGCGGCTGTTTTTT. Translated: CASSSGGYLRLFF.

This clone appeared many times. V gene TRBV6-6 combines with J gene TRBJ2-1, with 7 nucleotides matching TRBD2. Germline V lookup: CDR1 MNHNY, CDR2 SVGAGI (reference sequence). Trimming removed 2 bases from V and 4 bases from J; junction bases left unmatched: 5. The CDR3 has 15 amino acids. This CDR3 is CASSYRAGKYNEQFF. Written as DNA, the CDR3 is TGTGCCAGCAGTTACCGAGCGGGGAAATACAATGAGCAGTTCTTC.

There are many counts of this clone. The CDR3: CASSLGFLSGTGGYTF. The DNA for the CDR3 is TGTGCCAGCAGCTTAGGATTTTTGTCTGGGACAGGAGGTTACACCTTC. The V and J genes are TRBV7-2 and TRBJ1-2; TRBD1 aligns across 8 bases. The germline V gene encodes CDR1 SGHTA and CDR2 FQGNSA. The V gene end was trimmed by 1 base and the J gene end by 11 bases; junction bases not matched to a gene: 15. This CDR3 region has 16 residues.

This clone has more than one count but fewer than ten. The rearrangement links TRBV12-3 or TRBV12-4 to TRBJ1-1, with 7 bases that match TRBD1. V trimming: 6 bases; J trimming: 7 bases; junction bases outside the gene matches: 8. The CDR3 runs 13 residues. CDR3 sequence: CASRHRGQLEAFF. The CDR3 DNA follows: TGTGCCAGCAGGCACAGGGGCCAGCTTGAAGCTTTCTTT.